The 9 T cell receptor beta chains below were found in one sample sequenced in a study of T cells in Graves' hyperthyroidism and ophthalmopathy. Amplification of TCR beta CDR3 regions was performed using RNA transcripts as template. During a first-round RT-PCR of the TCR CDR3, the HTBI primer set was used. TCRdb used MiXCR to reprocess the multiplex PCR reads, holding one entry per CDR3 protein. This table holds about 640,000 distinct CDR3 sequences, 45% found once. The sample comprised peripheral blood or thyroid tissue (not recorded which). Every receptor here comes from an adult man with Graves' disease, either hyperthyroidism or ophthalmopathy (not recorded which).

This clonotype was recorded many times. V is TRBV2 and J is TRBJ1-2; no definite D call. The CDR3 is 14 residues long. Deletions cut 2 bases from V and 4 bases from J, with 11 bases between. Germline CDR1 SNHLY, CDR2 FYNNEI. CDR3 in DNA: TGTGCCAGCAGTGAACCGGGGTTGGGCTATGGCTACACCTTC. Encoded protein: CASSEPGLGYGYTF.

This clonotype was recorded at least ten times. This chain connects TRBV10-3 to TRBJ1-5; 7 bases match TRBD1. The germline gives CDR1 ENHRY, CDR2 SYGVKD. CDR3 length equals 16 residues. V shed 2 bases and J 0 bases; nucleotides not matched to a gene: 4. CDR3 protein: CAISENRGFSNQPQHF. In nucleotides, the CDR3 is TGTGCCATCAGTGAGAACAGGGGCTTTAGCAATCAGCCCCAGCATTTT.

V usage is TRBV5-1 and J usage is TRBJ2-7; the match to TRBD1 covers 8 bases. V shed 6 bases, J shed 7 bases, and the junction held 9 bases outside the gene matches. Germline V lookup: CDR1 SGHRS, CDR2 YFSETQ. This CDR3 comprises 13 residues. CDR3 in DNA: TGCGCCAGCACGGACCAGGGGGCTGATGAGCAGTACTTC. Its protein is CASTDQGADEQYF.

In its sample, this clonotype was seen a few times. This CDR3 reads CASSLYPDRDPQPQHF. The CDR3 bases are TGTGCCAGCAGCTTATACCCCGACAGGGACCCCCAGCCCCAGCATTTT. The rearrangement uses TRBV7-3 and TRBJ1-5, with 7 bases matching TRBD1. The CDR3 spans 16 residues. Trimming removed 2 bases from V and 7 bases from J; junction bases left unmatched: 11. Germline-derived CDR1 and CDR2 are SGHTA and FQGTGA.

This clonotype was observed once. The chain has TRBV5-8 and TRBJ2-7, with 8 bases that match TRBD2. CDR1 and CDR2 (germline): SGHTS, YDEGEE. This CDR3 region has 14 residues. V was clipped by 4 bases and J by 2 bases; unmatched bases: 5. The CDR3 DNA reads TGTGCCAGCAGCCAGCGGGAGAAGGCCTACGAGCAGTACTTC. Translation: CASSQREKAYEQYF.

This clonotype was detected ten times or more. The V and J genes are TRBV15 and TRBJ1-6, with TRBD1 as a possible D gene (5 bases). The CDR3 totals 17 residues. Deletions cut 1 base from V and 5 bases from J, with 15 bases between. Germline CDR1 reads LNHNV; CDR2 reads YYDKDF (reference sequence). The CDR3 loop is CATSRGSYRPDNSPLHF. In nucleotides, the CDR3 is TGTGCCACCAGCAGAGGGAGCTACAGGCCTGATAATTCACCCCTCCACTTT.

The rearrangement joins TRBV29-1 to TRBJ1-1; D may be TRBD1 (6 bases). V lost 4 bases, J lost 10 bases, and 16 bases lay in between. Germline CDR1 SQVTM, CDR2 ANQGSEA. The CDR3 length is 12 residues. The CDR3 sequence is CSVVWGAVGAFF. CDR3 DNA: TGCAGCGTTGTTTGGGGGGCTGTAGGAGCTTTCTTT. The entire variable domain, with the rest obtained from reference TRBV29-1 and TRBJ1-1, is as follows: SAVISQKPSRDICQRGTSLTIQCQVDSQVTMMFWYRQQPGQSLTLIATANQGSEATYESGFVIDKFPISRPNLTFSTLTVSNMSPEDSSIYLCSVVWGAVGAFFGQGTRLTVV.

On this clonotype itself: Its ends do not fully match the called genes, so a read error is possible. The CDR3 DNA reads TGTGCCAGCAGCAGGGCAGCCCGCAATCAGCCCCAGCATTTT. This encodes CASSRAARNQPQHF. The gene calls are TRBV5-1 and TRBJ1-5, with a possible D match to TRBD1 (5 bases). This CDR3 is 14 amino acids long. Germline loops: CDR1 SGHRS, CDR2 YFSETQ.

The rearrangement joins TRBV20-1 to TRBJ2-7; 8 nucleotides align to TRBD1. The CDR3 has 16 amino acids. Germline values: CDR1 DFQATT, CDR2 SNEGSKA (reference sequence). The V gene end was trimmed by 3 bases and the J gene end by 0 bases; junction bases not matched to a gene: 10. The CDR3 DNA follows: TGCAGTGCTAGCGCTAATAACAGGGGGAGCTCCTACGAGCAGTACTTC. Translation: CSASANNRGSSYEQYF.